Below, 8 T cell receptor beta chains from the same sample are listed, as sequenced in a study of shared clonotypes between healthy human individuals. Repertoires were generated with immunoSEQ multiplex PCR, while TCRdb's copy carries only in-frame clones and drops some. Here the sample spans 1.5 million to 1.9 million clones, 98% being singletons. The sequencing sample was made of naive CD4+ T cells sorted from blood. Subset indicated: CD45RA+ positively selected. These receptors were collected from a man aged 25 to 40 in good health.

CDR3 in amino acids: CAWRSGVTARAGGELFF. The CDR3 DNA reads as TGTGCCTGGAGGTCGGGTGTAACTGCGAGGGCGGGCGGGGAGCTGTTTTTT. The rearrangement joins TRBV30 to TRBJ2-2; D is possibly TRBD2 (5 bases). CDR3 length: 17 amino acids. The germline V and J ends were trimmed by 3 bases and 7 bases, with 24 bases remaining between them. Germline V CDR1 and CDR2: GTSNPN, SVGIG (reference sequence).

J is TRBJ2-5 and V is TRBV14; 14 bases match TRBD2. Germline assignment: CDR1 SGHDN and CDR2 FVKESK. Unmatched junction bases numbered 16, after V lost 5 bases and J lost 5 bases. This CDR3 has 19 residues. CDR3 nucleotides: TGTGCCAGCAGCAATTGGGGGACTAGCGGGAGCGTCGCCATGGAGACCCAGTACTTC. It codes for CASSNWGTSGSVAMETQYF.

The chain has TRBV29-1 and TRBJ2-1; D not resolved. CDR1 is SQVTM, CDR2 ANQGSEA, per germline. Trimming shortened V by 4 bases and J by 0 bases, and 10 bases separated the two germline ends. The CDR3 covers 14 residues. As DNA, the CDR3 is TGCAGCGTTGTGGTTGCAGACTCCTACAATGAGCAGTTCTTC. It codes for CSVVVADSYNEQFF.

The CDR3 coding sequence is TGTGCCAGCAGTCTTAACGGCCTCAGCTCCTACGAGCAGTACTTC. Protein sequence: CASSLNGLSSYEQYF. The chain combines TRBV27 with TRBJ2-7, with D uncertain. Germline V CDR1 and CDR2: MNHEY, SMNVEV (reference sequence). The CDR3 extends over 15 amino acids. Trimming pared 5 bases from V and 0 bases from J, leaving 14 bases between.

This chain links TRBV14 with TRBJ2-7, with TRBD2 matching 9 bases. CDR3 size: 15 residues. V was clipped by 1 base and J by 7 bases; unmatched bases: 8. Germline assignment: CDR1 SGHDN and CDR2 FVKESK. CDR3 sequence: CASSQVPSGAQEQYF. The CDR3 nucleotides are TGTGCCAGCAGCCAAGTCCCTAGCGGGGCTCAAGAGCAGTACTTC.

DNA for the CDR3: TGTGCCAGCAGCTTAGGGCTGGGTCGGGCGGATACGCAGTATTTT. Protein sequence: CASSLGLGRADTQYF. V and J are TRBV7-8 and TRBJ2-3; no definite D call. Germline CDR1 is SGHVS and CDR2 is FQNEAQ. CDR3 length: 15 residues. V was trimmed by 1 base and J by 6 bases, leaving 14 bases between them.

V gene TRBV27 combines with J gene TRBJ2-1; TRBD2 agrees at 7 bases. The V segment lost 3 bases and the J segment 8 bases; nucleotides outside the gene matches: 4. The CDR3 runs to 13 residues. CDR1 and CDR2 (germline): MNHEY, SMNVEV (reference sequence). As DNA, the CDR3 is TGTGCCAGCAGTTTGACTAGCTTCTATGAGCAGTTCTTC. This encodes CASSLTSFYEQFF.

This chain uses TRBV9 with TRBJ2-1; the D gene is possibly TRBD1 (5 bases). CDR1 and CDR2 (germline): SGDLS, YYNGEE. V shed 2 bases and J shed 2 bases, with 20 bases lying between them. This CDR3 region has 18 residues. The CDR3 DNA is TGTGCCAGCAGCGTTTCCCAAAGCACGAAGGGGCCCTACAATGAGCAGTTCTTC. Amino acids: CASSVSQSTKGPYNEQFF. Drawing the rest from reference TRBV9 and TRBJ2-1, the complete variable domain is DSGVTQTPKHLITATGQRVTLRCSPRSGDLSVYWYQQSLDQGLQFLIQYYNGEERAKGNILERFSAQQFPDLHSELNLSSLELGDSALYFCASSVSQSTKGPYNEQFFGPGTRLTVL.